Following are 15 T cell receptor beta chains from one sample sequenced in a study of cytomegalovirus exposure and HLA in healthy donors. The PCR employed 60 Vbeta primers together with 13 Jbeta primers. Repertoires were generated with immunoSEQ multiplex PCR, while TCRdb's copy carries only in-frame clones and drops some. The sample contains about 35,000 clones, roughly four fifths of which appear only once. The sample consisted of PBMCs. These receptors all stem from a woman aged 30 to 39 in good health and CMV-seropositive.

J is TRBJ1-5 and V is TRBV7-8; 7 nucleotides agree with TRBD1. The CDR3 loop spans 16 amino acids. V shed 5 bases and J 0 bases; nucleotides not matched to a gene: 7. Per the germline V gene, CDR1 is SGHVS and CDR2 is FQNEAQ. CDR3 DNA: TGTGCCAGCAGCGCAGACAGGGTACTTAGCAATCAGCCCCAGCATTTT. As protein: CASSADRVLSNQPQHF.

CDR3 DNA: TGTGCCAGCAGCTTAGCCTTGGGACAAACCGAGCAGTACTTC. Translation gives CASSLALGQTEQYF. The V and J genes are TRBV7-9 and TRBJ2-7, with a possible D match to TRBD1 (6 bases). The CDR3 loop spans 14 amino acids. Germline CDR1 and CDR2: SEHNR and FQNEAQ (reference sequence). V was shortened by 0 bases and J by 6 bases, with 12 bases between the two germline ends. Filled out from reference TRBV7-9 and TRBJ2-7, the complete variable domain reads DTGVSQNPRHKITKRGQNVTFRCDPISEHNRLYWYRQTLGQGPEFLTYFQNEAQLEKSRLLSDRFSAERPKGSFSTLEIQRTEQGDSAMYLCASSLALGQTEQYFGPGTRLTVT.

The V gene is TRBV6-1, the J gene TRBJ2-7; D may be TRBD2 (5 bases). The CDR3 loop spans 14 amino acids. Germline CDR1 and CDR2: MNHNS and SASEGT. Trimming removed 8 bases from V and 0 bases from J, with 14 bases in between. CDR3 sequence reads: CASGEGDPSYEQYF. CDR3 nucleotides: TGTGCCAGCGGAGAGGGAGACCCCTCCTACGAGCAGTACTTC.

The chain recombines TRBV5-1 with TRBJ1-4; weak D call: TRBD1 (5 bases). This CDR3 contains 16 residues. Per the germline V gene, CDR1 is SGHRS and CDR2 is YFSETQ. V was pared by 3 bases and J by 7 bases, with 19 bases between. The CDR3: CASSYSIRGAGEKLFF. CDR3 DNA: TGCGCCAGCAGCTACAGCATAAGGGGCGCAGGTGAAAAACTGTTTTTT. Using reference TRBV5-1 and TRBJ1-4 for the parts outside the CDR3, the full variable domain is KAGVTQTPRYLIKTRGQQVTLSCSPISGHRSVSWYQQTPGQGLQFLFEYFSETQRNKGNFPGRFSGRQFSNSRSEMNVSTLELGDSALYLCASSYSIRGAGEKLFFGSGTQLSVL.

The V call is TRBV5-1, the J call TRBJ1-1; the match to TRBD1 covers 8 bases. Germline CDR1 and CDR2: SGHRS and YFSETQ. The CDR3 runs 16 residues. J lost 5 bases, V lost 4 bases, and 13 bases had no gene match. The CDR3 protein is CASSRAPGQGFTEAFF. The CDR3 DNA reads TGCGCCAGCAGCCGTGCCCCTGGACAGGGATTTACTGAAGCTTTCTTT.

V usage is TRBV5-1 and J usage is TRBJ1-3; TRBD1 agrees at 7 bases. The trim removed 4 bases at V and 0 bases at J, leaving 10 bases unmatched. This CDR3 spans 17 amino acids. Germline V lookup: CDR1 SGHRS, CDR2 YFSETQ. In DNA form, the CDR3 reads TGCGCCAGCAGCCGCTGGACAGGAGAAAGCTCTGGAAACACCATATATTTT. This sequence encodes CASSRWTGESSGNTIYF. The full variable domain, rest sourced from reference TRBV5-1 and TRBJ1-3, is KAGVTQTPRYLIKTRGQQVTLSCSPISGHRSVSWYQQTPGQGLQFLFEYFSETQRNKGNFPGRFSGRQFSNSRSEMNVSTLELGDSALYLCASSRWTGESSGNTIYFGEGSWLTVV.

The V and J genes are TRBV20-1 and TRBJ2-7; weak D call: TRBD1 (5 bases). The CDR3 loop spans 11 amino acids. Germline loops: CDR1 DFQATT, CDR2 SNEGSKA (reference sequence). Between the trimmed V and J ends, which lost 6 bases and 6 bases, there was a span of 12 bases. The CDR3 protein is CSAQGPGEQYF. Here the CDR3 DNA reads TGCAGTGCCCAGGGCCCCGGCGAGCAGTACTTC.

This chain connects TRBV6-1 to TRBJ1-1; possibly TRBD1 for D (5 bases). This CDR3 contains 13 residues. Per germline, CDR1 MNHNS and CDR2 SASEGT. V was trimmed by 4 bases and J by 0 bases, leaving 6 bases between them. The CDR3 reads CASSATVNTEAFF. CDR3 sequence (DNA): TGTGCCAGCAGTGCGACAGTGAACACTGAAGCTTTCTTT.

The chain combines TRBV7-2 with TRBJ1-1; D perhaps matches TRBD1 (6 bases). Deletions cut 5 bases from V and 10 bases from J, with 23 bases between. The germline CDR1 and CDR2 sequences are SGHTA and FQGNSA. The CDR3 length is 15 residues. The CDR3 nucleotides are TGTGCCAGCAGCCCACGACCCCCACCGGGGGGCCTAGCTTTCTTT. This gives the protein CASSPRPPPGGLAFF. The whole variable domain, remainder taken from reference TRBV7-2 and TRBJ1-1, is GAGVSQSPSNKVTEKGKDVELRCDPISGHTALYWYRQSLGQGLEFLIYFQGNSAPDKSGLPSDRFSAERTGGSVSTLTIQRTQQEDSAVYLCASSPRPPPGGLAFFGQGTRLTVV.

The chain employs TRBV18 and TRBJ2-3; a possible D gene is TRBD2 (5 bases). Per germline, CDR1 KGHSH and CDR2 LQKENI. The CDR3 totals 15 residues. Deletions cut 3 bases from V and 4 bases from J, with 14 bases between. The CDR3 region has the DNA TGTGCCAGCTCACCGACTCGTGGAGGTGCAGATACGCAGTATTTT. This encodes CASSPTRGGADTQYF.

Note on this clone: The same CDR3 can be traced to other DNA sequences in this sample. The chain links TRBV7-3 to TRBJ1-1; D call uncertain. The germline CDR1 and CDR2 sequences are SGHTA and FQGTGA. V dropped 3 bases and J dropped 3 bases, with 11 bases sitting between them. CDR3 length equals 14 residues. Here the CDR3 reads CASSLTGGYTEAFF. CDR3 nucleotide sequence: TGTGCCAGCAGCTTGACGGGCGGGTACACTGAAGCTTTCTTT.

The chain combines TRBV5-1 with TRBJ1-2, with 10 bases matching TRBD1. Germline V lookup: CDR1 SGHRS, CDR2 YFSETQ. The CDR3 is 15 residues long. Trimming removed 3 bases from V and 8 bases from J; junction bases left unmatched: 10. CDR3 nucleotide sequence: TGCGCCAGCAGCTCAAATGAAGGACAGGGGGGGGGCTACACCTTC. Encoded protein: CASSSNEGQGGGYTF.

V and J are TRBV30 and TRBJ2-1, with D unclear. This CDR3 region has 14 residues. Germline CDR1 and CDR2: GTSNPN and SVGIG (reference sequence). Trimming took 0 bases from V and 1 from J, leaving 7 bases between them. The CDR3 region is CAWSVSSSYNEQFF. Here the CDR3 DNA reads TGTGCCTGGAGTGTTAGCAGTTCCTACAATGAGCAGTTCTTC.

The genes are TRBV7-9 and TRBJ2-1; D gene ambiguous. In germline, CDR1 is SEHNR, CDR2 FQNEAQ (reference sequence). The V end was cut by 3 bases, the J end by 7 bases, with 10 bases between. The CDR3 is 13 residues long. The CDR3 DNA reads as TGTGCCAGCAGCTTGTCGTCGAGGAATGAGCAGTTCTTC. Amino acid sequence: CASSLSSRNEQFF.

This chain links TRBV18 with TRBJ1-1; 8 nucleotides match TRBD1. Per germline, CDR1 KGHSH and CDR2 LQKENI. V lost 5 bases to trimming and J lost 0 bases; unmatched junction nucleotides: 5. The CDR3 extends over 15 amino acids. The CDR3, as DNA: TGTGCCAGCTCAGCCGGACAGGGCTTGAACACTGAAGCTTTCTTT. Translating it yields CASSAGQGLNTEAFF.